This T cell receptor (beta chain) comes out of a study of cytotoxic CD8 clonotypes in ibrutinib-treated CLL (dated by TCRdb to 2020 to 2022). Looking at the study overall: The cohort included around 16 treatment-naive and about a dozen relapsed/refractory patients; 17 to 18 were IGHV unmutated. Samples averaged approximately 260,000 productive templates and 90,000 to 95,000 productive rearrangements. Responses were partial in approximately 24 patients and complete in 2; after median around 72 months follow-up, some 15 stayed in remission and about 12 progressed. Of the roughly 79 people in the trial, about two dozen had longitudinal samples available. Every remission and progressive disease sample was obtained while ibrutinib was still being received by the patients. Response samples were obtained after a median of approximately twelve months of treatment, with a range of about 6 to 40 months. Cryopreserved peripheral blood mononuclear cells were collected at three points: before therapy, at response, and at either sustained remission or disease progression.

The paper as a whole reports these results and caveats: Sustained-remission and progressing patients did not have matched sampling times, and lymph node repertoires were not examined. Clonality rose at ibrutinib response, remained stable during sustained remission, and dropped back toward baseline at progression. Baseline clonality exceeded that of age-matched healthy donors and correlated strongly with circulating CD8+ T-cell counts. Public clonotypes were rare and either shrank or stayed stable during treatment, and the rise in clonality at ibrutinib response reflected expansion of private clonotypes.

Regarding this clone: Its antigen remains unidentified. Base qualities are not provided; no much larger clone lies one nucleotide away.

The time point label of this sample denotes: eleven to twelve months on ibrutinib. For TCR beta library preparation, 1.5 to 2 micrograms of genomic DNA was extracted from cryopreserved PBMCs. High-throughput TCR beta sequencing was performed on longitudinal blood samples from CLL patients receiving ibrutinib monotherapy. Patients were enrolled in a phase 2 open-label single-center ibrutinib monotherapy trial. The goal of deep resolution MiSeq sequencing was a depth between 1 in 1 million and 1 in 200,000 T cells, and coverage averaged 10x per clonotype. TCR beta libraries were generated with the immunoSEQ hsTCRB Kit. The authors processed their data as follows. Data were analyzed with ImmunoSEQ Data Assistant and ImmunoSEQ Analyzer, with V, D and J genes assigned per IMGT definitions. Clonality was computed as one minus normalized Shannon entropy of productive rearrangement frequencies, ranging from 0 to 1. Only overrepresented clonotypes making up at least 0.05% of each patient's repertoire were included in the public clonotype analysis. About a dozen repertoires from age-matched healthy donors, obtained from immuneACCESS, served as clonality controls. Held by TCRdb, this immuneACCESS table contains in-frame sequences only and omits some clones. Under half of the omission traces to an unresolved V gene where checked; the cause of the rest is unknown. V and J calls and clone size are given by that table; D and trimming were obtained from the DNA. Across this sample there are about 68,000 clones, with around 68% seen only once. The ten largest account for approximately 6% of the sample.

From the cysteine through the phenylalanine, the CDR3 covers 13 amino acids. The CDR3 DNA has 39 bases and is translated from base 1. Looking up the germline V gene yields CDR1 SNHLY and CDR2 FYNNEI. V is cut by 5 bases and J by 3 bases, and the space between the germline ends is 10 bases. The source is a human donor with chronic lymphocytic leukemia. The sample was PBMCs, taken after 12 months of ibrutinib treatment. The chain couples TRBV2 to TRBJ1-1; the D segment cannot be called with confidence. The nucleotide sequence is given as TGTGCCAGCAGTCGGCCACCTTACACTGAAGCTTTCTTT. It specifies CASSRPPYTEAFF.